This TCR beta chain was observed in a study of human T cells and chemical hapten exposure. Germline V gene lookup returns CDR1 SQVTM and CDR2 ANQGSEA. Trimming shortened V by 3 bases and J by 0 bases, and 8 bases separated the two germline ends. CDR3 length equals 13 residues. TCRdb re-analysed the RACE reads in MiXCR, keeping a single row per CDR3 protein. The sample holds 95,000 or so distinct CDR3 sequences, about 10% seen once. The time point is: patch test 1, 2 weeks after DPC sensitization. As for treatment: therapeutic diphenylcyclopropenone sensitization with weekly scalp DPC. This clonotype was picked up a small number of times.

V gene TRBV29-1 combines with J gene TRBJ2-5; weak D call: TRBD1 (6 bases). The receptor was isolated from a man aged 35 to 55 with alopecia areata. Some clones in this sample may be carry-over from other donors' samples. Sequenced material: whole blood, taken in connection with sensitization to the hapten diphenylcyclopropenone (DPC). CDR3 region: CSVERDNQETQYF. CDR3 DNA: TGCAGCGTTGAGAGGGACAACCAAGAGACCCAGTACTTC. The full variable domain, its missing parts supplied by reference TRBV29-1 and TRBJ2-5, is SAVISQKPSRDICQRGTSLTIQCQVDSQVTMMFWYRQQPGQSLTLIATANQGSEATYESGFVIDKFPISRPNLTFSTLTVSNMSPEDSSIYLCSVERDNQETQYFGPGTRLLVL.